Presented here are 9 T cell receptor beta chains from one specimen sequenced in a study of T-cell reconstitution after alpha-beta-depleted transplantation in children. Researchers prepared the TCRbeta library using unique molecular identifiers, the study reports. Each CDR3 protein is one row after TCRdb ran MiXCR on the PCR reads. The sample includes some 350,000 distinct CDR3 sequences, approximately 10% of them seen just once. The source was PBMCs from the stem cell graft donor, collected from the stem cell graft. These receptors came from a human donor who donated a stem cell graft to a child with acute lymphoblastic leukemia.

This clonotype was detected a few times. V and J are TRBV29-1 and TRBJ2-5, with 10 bases matching TRBD1. Trimming took 6 bases from V and 5 from J; bases not matched to a gene: 6. Germline assignment: CDR1 SQVTM and CDR2 ANQGSEA. The CDR3 is 13 residues long. The CDR3 nucleotides read TGCAGCGTAGCGACAGGGGGCGCGGAGACCCAGTACTTC. This translates into CSVATGGAETQYF.

This clonotype was observed a handful of times. The chain couples TRBV6-2 or TRBV6-3 to TRBJ2-7; tentative D call: TRBD2 (7 bases). Germline CDR1 reads MNHEY; CDR2 reads SVGEGT. Trimming left V 10 bases short and J 3 bases short, with 16 bases between. The CDR3 runs 13 residues. The CDR3 loop reads CAIGGGTFYEQYF. The CDR3 coding sequence is TGTGCCATTGGCGGGGGCACCTTCTACGAGCAGTACTTC.

This chain uses TRBV4-3 with TRBJ2-7; 7 bases align to TRBD1. With 4 bases clipped from V and 0 bases from J, the junction kept 6 bases outside the gene matches. The germline CDR1 and CDR2 sequences are LGHNA and YSLEER. This CDR3 region has 15 residues. CDR3 DNA: TGCGCCAGCAGCCCGGGACAGTATAGCTCCTACGAGCAGTACTTC. Its protein is CASSPGQYSSYEQYF.

This clonotype was seen a few times. The chain recombines TRBV20-1 with TRBJ2-1; 8 bases agree with TRBD1. This CDR3 spans 16 amino acids. CDR1 and CDR2 from the germline V gene are DFQATT and SNEGSKA (reference sequence). The V segment lost 6 bases and the J segment 3 bases; nucleotides outside the gene matches: 13. The chain's CDR3 is CSAPGTGTGLYNEQFF. The DNA of the CDR3 is TGCAGTGCCCCTGGTACCGGGACAGGTCTCTACAATGAGCAGTTCTTC.

Only a few counts were recorded for this clonotype. J is TRBJ2-1 and V is TRBV29-1, with D possibly being TRBD2 (6 bases). The germline V and J ends were trimmed by 6 bases and 4 bases, with 22 bases remaining between them. Per the germline V gene, CDR1 is SQVTM and CDR2 is ANQGSEA. The CDR3 extends over 16 amino acids. The CDR3 region has the DNA TGCAGCGTCGTCCCCGGATCGGGACTGCAATACAATGAGCAGTTCTTC. Translating gives CSVVPGSGLQYNEQFF.

This clonotype was detected a few times. V is TRBV2 and J is TRBJ2-2; perhaps D is TRBD1 or TRBD2 (5 bases each). V was pared by 6 bases and J by 0 bases, with 11 bases between. There are 15 residues in the CDR3. Germline V gene data show CDR1 as SNHLY and CDR2 as FYNNEI. This chain's CDR3 is CASRRETANTGELFF. CDR3 DNA sequence: TGTGCCAGCAGGAGGGAGACAGCGAACACCGGGGAGCTGTTTTTT.

The chain is built from TRBV6-2 or TRBV6-3 and TRBJ1-2; the D is unclear. Germline CDR1 MNHEY, CDR2 SVGEGT. V dropped 5 bases and J dropped 0 bases, with 22 bases sitting between them. The length of the CDR3 is 18 residues. The CDR3 protein is CASSTTFRGPTANYGYTF. The CDR3 nucleotides are TGTGCCAGCAGTACGACATTTAGAGGACCCACCGCTAACTATGGCTACACCTTC.

The CDR3 region has the DNA TGTGCCACAAGTCCGGGGGGGGCAGAGACCCAGTACTTC. It is translated as CATSPGGAETQYF. The V call is TRBV24-1, the J call TRBJ2-5; 8 bases align to TRBD2. The J segment lost 4 bases and the V segment lost 10 bases, leaving 7 bases of the junction unmatched. The CDR3 covers 13 residues. Germline CDR1 reads KGHDR; CDR2 reads SFDVKD.

This clonotype was found a few times. The gene calls are TRBV12-3 or TRBV12-4 and TRBJ2-7; 11 bases fit TRBD1. This CDR3 is built from 14 residues. V was pared by 7 bases and J by 4 bases, with 6 bases of the junction left unmatched. CDR3 region: CASNVRDRGYEQYF. CDR3 coding DNA: TGTGCCAGCAATGTCCGGGACAGGGGGTACGAGCAGTACTTC.